The 27 T cell receptor beta chains below come from one sample, sequenced in a study of shared clonotypes between healthy human individuals. CD45RO-negative, CCR7-positively selected cells formed the naive CD8 fraction, excluding terminally differentiated effector memory CD45RA+ cells. Assay: immunoSEQ multiplex PCR; the TCRdb copy retains only in-frame clones and omits some. The sample lists hundreds of thousands of clones; around 95% were seen once. The sample was naive CD8+ T cells sorted from blood. These receptors all stem from a woman aged 30 to 39 in good health.

V is TRBV9 and J is TRBJ2-3; possibly TRBD1 or TRBD2 for D (5 bases each). The germline gives CDR1 SGDLS, CDR2 YYNGEE. V lost 4 bases to trimming and J lost 1 base, with 16 bases between them. The CDR3 is 16 residues long. The CDR3 sequence is CASSPRDAGRTDTQYF. In DNA, the CDR3 is TGTGCCAGCAGCCCTCGGGACGCCGGACGCACAGATACGCAGTATTTT.

The rearrangement links TRBV9 to TRBJ2-3; 8 bases line up with TRBD2. CDR3 length equals 16 residues. V shed 0 bases and J 3 bases; nucleotides not matched to a gene: 6. CDR1 SGDLS and CDR2 YYNGEE come from the germline V gene. CDR3 sequence reads: CASSVAGASGTDTQYF. The CDR3 bases are TGTGCCAGCAGCGTAGCGGGGGCTAGCGGGACAGATACGCAGTATTTT.

The chain is built from TRBV11-2 and TRBJ1-2; 7 bases align to TRBD1. Losses at the gene ends were 3 bases for V and 4 bases for J; bases not matched to a gene: 2. This CDR3 is built from 13 residues. Per germline, CDR1 SGHAT and CDR2 FQNNGV. CDR3 coding DNA: TGTGCCAGCAGCTTGGGGGACAGCTATGGCTACACCTTC. This codes for CASSLGDSYGYTF.

The V call is TRBV7-9, the J call TRBJ1-2, with 8 bases matching TRBD1. This CDR3 spans 15 amino acids. Germline CDR1 and CDR2: SEHNR and FQNEAQ (reference sequence). V dropped 1 base and J dropped 3; count of bases not matched to a gene: 4. CDR3 sequence reads: CASSLVRGRDYGYTF. The CDR3, as DNA: TGTGCCAGCAGCTTAGTCAGGGGGCGCGACTATGGCTACACCTTC.

For this clone: Other DNA sequences in the sample encode the same CDR3. The rearrangement uses TRBV11-2 and TRBJ2-3; TRBD2 is a possible D gene (5 bases). V lost 0 bases and J lost 0, with 7 bases in between. Germline CDR1 and CDR2: SGHAT and FQNNGV. The CDR3 spans 15 residues. This CDR3 reads CASSLDRGSTDTQYF. In DNA form, the CDR3 reads TGTGCCAGCAGCTTAGATCGGGGAAGCACAGATACGCAGTATTTT.

The V call is TRBV29-1, the J call TRBJ2-7; maybe TRBD2 (5 bases). V shed 4 bases and J shed 2 bases, with 9 bases lying between them. The CDR3 loop spans 12 amino acids. Per germline, CDR1 SQVTM and CDR2 ANQGSEA. The CDR3: CSVVASPYEQYF. The CDR3 DNA follows: TGCAGCGTTGTAGCGTCGCCCTACGAGCAGTACTTC.

This chain joins TRBV19 and TRBJ2-1; D unresolved. Deletions cut 8 bases from V and 3 bases from J, with 17 bases between. Germline CDR1 and CDR2: LNHDA and SQIVND (reference sequence). This CDR3 has 15 residues. The CDR3 is CASAPNRASYNEQFF. The CDR3 coding sequence is TGTGCCAGTGCCCCCAACCGGGCTAGCTACAATGAGCAGTTCTTC.

The genes are TRBV19 and TRBJ1-2; no clear D. CDR3 length: 12 amino acids. V lost 5 bases to trimming and J lost 6 bases, with 10 bases between them. Per germline, CDR1 LNHDA and CDR2 SQIVND (reference sequence). CDR3 sequence reads: CASSLIGDGYTF. Written as DNA, the CDR3 is TGTGCCAGTAGTTTGATTGGGGATGGCTACACCTTC.

The chain recombines TRBV28 with TRBJ2-7; 11 positions match TRBD2. The CDR3 has 16 amino acids. Germline CDR1 is MDHEN and CDR2 is SYDVKM. The junction had 10 bases not matched to a gene; V was cut back by 6 bases and J by 3 bases. This CDR3 is CASSQKGLAAGYEQYF. The CDR3 nucleotides are TGTGCCAGCAGCCAGAAGGGACTAGCGGCGGGCTACGAGCAGTACTTC.

The chain carries TRBV4-1 and TRBJ2-7; 7 positions match TRBD1. After removal of 3 bases from V and 3 bases from J, the junction contained 8 bases not matched to a gene. The CDR3 contains 15 residues. CDR1 and CDR2 from the germline V gene are MGHRA and YSYEKL. The CDR3 DNA sequence: TGCGCCAGCAGCCACGGAAGGGGGACAGACTACGAGCAGTACTTC. Its translation: CASSHGRGTDYEQYF.

This rearrangement joins TRBV18 to TRBJ2-1, with 12 bases aligning to TRBD2. CDR1 is KGHSH and CDR2 is LQKENI in the germline V gene. V was pared by 3 bases and J by 0 bases, with 9 bases of the junction left unmatched. The CDR3 length is 19 residues. The CDR3 here is CASSPGLAGIETSYNEQFF. For the CDR3, the DNA is TGTGCCAGCTCACCGGGACTAGCGGGCATTGAAACCTCCTACAATGAGCAGTTCTTC.

The chain has TRBV9 and TRBJ2-5; D possibly uses TRBD1 or TRBD2 (5 bases each). Per the germline V gene, CDR1 is SGDLS and CDR2 is YYNGEE. The CDR3 has 16 residues. V was clipped by 0 bases and J by 1 base, with 13 bases between them. This CDR3 is CASSVGDGGLQETQYF. In nucleotides, the CDR3 is TGTGCCAGCAGCGTAGGGGACGGAGGACTCCAAGAGACCCAGTACTTC.

J is TRBJ2-3 and V is TRBV7-9, with 8 bases matching TRBD1. CDR1 is SEHNR, CDR2 FQNEAQ, per germline (reference sequence). The CDR3 extends over 14 amino acids. The V gene end was trimmed by 5 bases and the J gene end by 5 bases; junction bases not matched to a gene: 6. The CDR3 here is CASSPQGEGDTQYF. The CDR3 nucleotides read TGTGCCAGCAGCCCACAGGGGGAAGGAGATACGCAGTATTTT.

The rearrangement uses TRBV5-1 and TRBJ2-1; 14 bases line up with TRBD2. The germline V gene has CDR1 SGHRS and CDR2 YFSETQ. V lost 4 bases, J lost 4 bases, and 13 bases stayed unmatched. This CDR3 comprises 19 residues. The DNA of the CDR3 is TGCGCCAGCAGCGGGGGACTAGCGGGAGATGGTTCTTTGTACAATGAGCAGTTCTTC. Its translation: CASSGGLAGDGSLYNEQFF.

Written as DNA, the CDR3 is TGTGCCAGCAGTTCGGTAGCGGGTTGGACCGGGGAGCTGTTTTTT. Translating gives CASSSVAGWTGELFF. V is TRBV27 and J is TRBJ2-2; the match to TRBD2 covers 7 bases. Germline V CDR1 and CDR2: MNHEY, SMNVEV (reference sequence). The ends lost 4 bases at V and 5 bases at J; junction bases unmatched: 7. This CDR3 is 15 amino acids long.

Only one count was recorded for this clone. CDR3 residues: CASSWPGTSGFASTDTQYF. The CDR3 coding sequence is TGTGCCAGCAGCTGGCCCGGGACTAGCGGGTTTGCTAGCACAGATACGCAGTATTTT. V is TRBV7-9 and J is TRBJ2-3; TRBD2 matches 12 bases. CDR3 length: 19 residues. With V trimmed by 4 bases and J by 0 bases, 11 bases remained unmatched. Per the germline V gene, CDR1 is SEHNR and CDR2 is FQNEAQ (reference sequence). Complete variable domain (other parts from reference TRBV7-9 and TRBJ2-3): DTGVSQNPRHKITKRGQNVTFRCDPISEHNRLYWYRQTLGQGPEFLTYFQNEAQLEKSRLLSDRFSAERPKGSFSTLEIQRTEQGDSAMYLCASSWPGTSGFASTDTQYFGPGTRLTVL.

The chain has TRBV10-2 and TRBJ2-5; D gene ambiguous. The CDR3 covers 12 residues. Germline-derived CDR1 and CDR2 are WSHSY and SAAADI. Between the trimmed V and J ends, which lost 8 bases and 2 bases, there was a span of 9 bases. The CDR3 here is CASGPIQETQYF. CDR3 DNA sequence: TGCGCCAGCGGACCTATTCAAGAGACCCAGTACTTC.

The V and J genes are TRBV27 and TRBJ2-7; D gene uncertain. Germline CDR1 reads MNHEY; CDR2 reads SMNVEV (reference sequence). The CDR3 totals 16 residues. V lost 6 bases to trimming and J lost 3 bases, with 21 bases between them. The CDR3 DNA sequence: TGTGCCAGCAGGACCCGTGGTGCCGAGACAAACTACGAGCAGTACTTC. Protein: CASRTRGAETNYEQYF.

The chain links TRBV14 to TRBJ2-5; D uncertain. Trimming removed 0 bases from V and 2 bases from J, with 10 bases in between. Germline CDR1 reads SGHDN; CDR2 reads FVKESK. CDR3 size: 15 residues. Written as DNA, the CDR3 is TGTGCCAGCAGCCAAGAGGAAGGGCGGCAAGAGACCCAGTACTTC. It translates to CASSQEEGRQETQYF.

The chain links TRBV4-1 to TRBJ2-2; 14 bases are a match to TRBD2. V was clipped by 6 bases and J by 4 bases; unmatched bases: 7. The CDR3 totals 17 residues. Germline lookup yields CDR1 MGHRA and CDR2 YSYEKL. The chain's CDR3 is CASSRLAGGLGTGELFF. In DNA, the CDR3 is TGCGCCAGCAGTCGACTAGCGGGAGGGCTGGGCACCGGGGAGCTGTTTTTT.

The chain uses TRBV7-1 and TRBJ1-5, with D unresolved. TRBV7-1 is an open reading frame whose function is uncertain. The CDR3 length is 12 residues. Trimming pared 4 bases from V and 9 bases from J, leaving 10 bases between. CDR3 in DNA: TGTGCCAGCAGCTGGCCCTTAGGGCCCCAGCATTTT. Protein: CASSWPLGPQHF.

The chain uses TRBV5-4 and TRBJ2-1; 7 nucleotides line up with TRBD2. Germline CDR1 and CDR2: SGHNT and YYREEE (reference sequence). Trimming cost V 0 bases and J 3 bases; bases outside gene matches: 3. This CDR3 comprises 15 residues. The CDR3 nucleotides read TGTGCCAGCAGCTTGGGTCTAGCGGACTACAATGAGCAGTTCTTC. Translation: CASSLGLADYNEQFF.

V is TRBV19 and J is TRBJ2-3; D is unresolved. Germline V CDR1 and CDR2: LNHDA, SQIVND (reference sequence). This CDR3 contains 14 residues. V gave up 8 bases and J gave up 1 base, with 13 bases separating them. The CDR3 is CASLDEAGTDTQYF. The CDR3 nucleotides are TGTGCCAGTCTCGACGAGGCGGGCACAGATACGCAGTATTTT.

Points on this clone: A much larger clone is a single base away; this may be a read error. The chain links TRBV7-9 to TRBJ2-7; D gene uncertain. The V end lost 5 bases, the J end lost 4 bases, and 6 bases lay between the germline ends. CDR1 and CDR2 (germline): SEHNR, FQNEAQ (reference sequence). The CDR3 contains 11 residues. Here the CDR3 reads CASSTEYEQYF. The CDR3 nucleotides read TGTGCCAGCAGCACCGAATACGAGCAGTACTTC.

This chain connects TRBV9 to TRBJ2-3, with D perhaps matching TRBD2 (6 bases). This CDR3 has 15 amino acids. CDR1 is SGDLS, CDR2 YYNGEE, per germline. Trimming took 5 bases from V and 3 from J, leaving 16 bases between them. The CDR3 nucleotides are TGTGCCAGCAGTCCCGGGGGTGTGAGGACAGATACGCAGTATTTT. Translated, it gives CASSPGGVRTDTQYF. Full variable domain (remainder filled in from reference TRBV9 and TRBJ2-3): DSGVTQTPKHLITATGQRVTLRCSPRSGDLSVYWYQQSLDQGLQFLIQYYNGEERAKGNILERFSAQQFPDLHSELNLSSLELGDSALYFCASSPGGVRTDTQYFGPGTRLTVL.

The chain joins TRBV10-2 to TRBJ1-5; maybe TRBD1 (6 bases). Trimming stripped 10 bases from V and 6 bases from J, with 7 bases between. Germline CDR1 and CDR2: WSHSY and SAAADI. The CDR3 is made up of 10 amino acids. CDR3 sequence (DNA): TGCGCCACAGGGGTTCAGCCCCAGCATTTT. Amino acid sequence: CATGVQPQHF.

Worth noting for this clone: Different DNA sequences within this sample yield the same CDR3. The rearrangement uses TRBV27 and TRBJ1-5, with a weak D call TRBD1 (5 bases). Trimming removed 2 bases at V and 2 bases at J, with 10 bases between. Germline V gene sequence: CDR1 MNHEY, CDR2 SMNVEV (reference sequence). The CDR3 loop spans 15 amino acids. CDR3 in DNA: TGTGCCAGCAGTTTACTGGGGGGGGGCAATCAGCCCCAGCATTTT. It is translated as CASSLLGGGNQPQHF.